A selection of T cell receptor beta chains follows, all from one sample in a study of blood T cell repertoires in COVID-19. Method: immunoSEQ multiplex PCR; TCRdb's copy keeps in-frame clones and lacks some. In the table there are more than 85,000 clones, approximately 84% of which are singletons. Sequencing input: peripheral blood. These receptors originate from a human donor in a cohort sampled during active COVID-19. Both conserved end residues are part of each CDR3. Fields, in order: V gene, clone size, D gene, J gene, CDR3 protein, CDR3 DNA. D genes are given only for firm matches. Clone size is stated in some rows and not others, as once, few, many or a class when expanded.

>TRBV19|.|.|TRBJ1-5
CARAKPDGGAPRDQPQHF
TGTGCCAGAGCGAAACCCGATGGGGGGGCCCCGCGGGATCAGCCCCAGCATTTT
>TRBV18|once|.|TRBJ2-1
CASSRPLNLESYNEQFF
TGTGCCAGCTCGCGTCCACTGAACTTAGAGTCCTACAATGAGCAGTTCTTC
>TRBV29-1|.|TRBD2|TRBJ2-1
CSVAGLAGGLDEQFF
TGCAGCGTTGCGGGACTAGCGGGGGGGCTTGATGAGCAGTTCTTC
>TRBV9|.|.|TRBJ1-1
CASSVALPGHTEAFF
TGTGCCAGCAGCGTAGCCCTACCAGGGCACACTGAAGCTTTCTTT
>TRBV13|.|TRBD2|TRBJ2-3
CASSLMTGGLDTQYF
TGTGCCAGCAGCTTAATGACGGGAGGGCTGGATACGCAGTATTTT
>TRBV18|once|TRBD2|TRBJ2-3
CASSPGAGGPTDTQYF
TGTGCCAGCTCACCTGGGGCGGGGGGGCCCACAGATACGCAGTATTTT
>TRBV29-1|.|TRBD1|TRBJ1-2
CSVGTGGREGYTF
TGCAGCGTCGGGACAGGGGGCCGGGAGGGCTACACCTTC
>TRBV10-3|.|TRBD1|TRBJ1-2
CAISENGGQSYGYTF
TGTGCCATCAGTGAGAATGGGGGACAGTCCTATGGCTACACCTTC
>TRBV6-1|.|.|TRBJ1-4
CASSDMGRKLFF
TGTGCCAGCAGTGATATGGGGAGAAAACTGTTTTTT
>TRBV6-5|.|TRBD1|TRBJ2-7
CASRDRAYEQYF
TGTGCCAGCAGAGACAGGGCCTACGAGCAGTACTTC
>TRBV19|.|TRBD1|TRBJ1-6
CASSPQDRGHGSPLHF
TGTGCCAGTAGTCCCCAGGACAGGGGGCATGGTTCACCCCTCCACTTT
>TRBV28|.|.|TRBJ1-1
CASNNGQQLSKAFF
TGTGCCAGCAATAATGGACAGCAACTTTCCAAAGCTTTCTTT
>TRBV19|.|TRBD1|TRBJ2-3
CASSKPRTGLNTQYF
TGTGCCAGTAGTAAGCCTCGGACAGGGTTGAATACGCAGTATTTT
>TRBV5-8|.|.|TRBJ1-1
CASSFTQGNTEAFF
TGTGCCAGCAGCTTCACGCAGGGGAACACTGAAGCTTTCTTT
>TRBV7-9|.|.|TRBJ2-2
CASSLQSNTGELFF
TGTGCCAGCAGCTTACAGTCGAACACCGGGGAGCTGTTTTTT
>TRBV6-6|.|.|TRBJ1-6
CASTHENVPNSPLHF
TGTGCCAGCACCCACGAGAACGTCCCTAATTCACCCCTCCACTTT
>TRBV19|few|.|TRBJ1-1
CASRDDRNKAFF
TGTGCCAGTAGGGATGACAGAAACAAAGCTTTCTTT
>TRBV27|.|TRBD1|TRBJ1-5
CASSRGGQWSNQPQHF
TGTGCCAGCAGCCGAGGGGGACAGTGGAGCAATCAGCCCCAGCATTTT
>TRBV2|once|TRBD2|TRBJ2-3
CASSFTSGLSTDTQYF
TGTGCCAGCAGTTTTACTAGCGGTTTATCCACAGATACGCAGTATTTT
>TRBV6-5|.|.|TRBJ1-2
CASSYGYDRFGSYTF
TGTGCCAGCAGTTACGGGTACGACAGGTTTGGAAGCTACACCTTC
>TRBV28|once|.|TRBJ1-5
CASRVGGGSNQPQHF
TGTGCCAGCAGGGTCGGTGGTGGTAGCAATCAGCCCCAGCATTTT
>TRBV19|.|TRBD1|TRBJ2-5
CASSRHGTGGGETQYF
TGTGCCAGTAGTAGACACGGGACAGGGGGCGGAGAGACCCAGTACTTC
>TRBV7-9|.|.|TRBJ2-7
CASSSDSYSYEQYF
TGTGCCAGCAGCTCCGACTCCTACTCCTACGAGCAGTACTTC
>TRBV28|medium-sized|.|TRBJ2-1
CASSLEALSSYNEQFF
TGTGCCAGCAGTTTAGAGGCTCTTAGCTCCTACAATGAGCAGTTCTTC
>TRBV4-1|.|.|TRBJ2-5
CASSSSPLAPQETQYF
TGCGCCAGCAGCTCTTCCCCCCTAGCGCCCCAAGAGACCCAGTACTTC
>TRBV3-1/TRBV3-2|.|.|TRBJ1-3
CASSQDGAGFSGNTIYF
TGTGCCAGCAGCCAAGATGGGGCCGGATTCTCTGGAAACACCATATATTTT
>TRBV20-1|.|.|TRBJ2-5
CSASAGGETQYF
TGCAGTGCTAGTGCAGGGGGGGAGACCCAGTACTTC
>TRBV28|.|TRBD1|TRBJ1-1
CASTRPTGEAFF
TGTGCCAGCACCAGACCGACAGGGGAAGCTTTCTTT
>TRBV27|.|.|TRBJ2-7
CASGGASGYHEQYF
TGTGCCAGCGGGGGGGCGAGTGGGTACCACGAGCAGTACTTC
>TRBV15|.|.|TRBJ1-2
CATSRASGVGLDGYTF
TGTGCCACCAGCAGAGCGAGCGGGGTTGGGTTGGATGGCTACACCTTC
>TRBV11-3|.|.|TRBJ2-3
CASSLGRGPTTDTQYF
TGTGCCAGCAGCTTAGGGCGGGGGCCGACAACAGATACGCAGTATTTT
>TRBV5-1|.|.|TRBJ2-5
CASSLVVTSYQETQYF
TGCGCCAGCAGCTTGGTCGTTACAAGTTACCAAGAGACCCAGTACTTC
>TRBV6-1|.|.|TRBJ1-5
CASSEVRQGQPQHF
TGTGCCAGCAGTGAGGTTCGGCAGGGGCAGCCCCAGCATTTT
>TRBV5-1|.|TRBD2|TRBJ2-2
CASSLATSGAGELFF
TGCGCCAGCAGCTTGGCCACTAGCGGAGCCGGGGAGCTGTTTTTT
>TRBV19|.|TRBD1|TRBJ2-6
CASSKDRGPGANVLTF
TGTGCCAGTAGTAAGGACAGGGGGCCTGGGGCCAACGTCCTGACTTTC
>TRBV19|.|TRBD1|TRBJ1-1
CASSIGQGGMNTEAFF
TGTGCCAGTAGTATCGGACAGGGGGGGATGAACACTGAAGCTTTCTTT
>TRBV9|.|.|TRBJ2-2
CASSDRLGVNTGELFF
TGTGCCAGCAGCGATAGACTAGGGGTGAACACCGGGGAGCTGTTTTTT
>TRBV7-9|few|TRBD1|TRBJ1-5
CASSRTGGPNQPQHF
TGTGCCAGCAGCCGGACAGGTGGCCCCAATCAGCCCCAGCATTTT
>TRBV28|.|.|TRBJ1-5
CASSLGGYSNQPQHF
TGTGCCAGCAGTTTGGGAGGTTATAGCAATCAGCCCCAGCATTTT
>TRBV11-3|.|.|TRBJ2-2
CASSLYRGGTGELFF
TGTGCCAGCAGCCTATACAGGGGAGGAACCGGGGAGCTGTTTTTT
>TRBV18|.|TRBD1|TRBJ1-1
CASSPVDRGRTEAFF
TGTGCCAGCTCACCCGTAGACAGGGGTCGCACTGAAGCTTTCTTT
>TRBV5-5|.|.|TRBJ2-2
CASSPPTGLIGELFF
TGTGCCAGCAGCCCGCCCACAGGTTTGATCGGGGAGCTGTTTTTT
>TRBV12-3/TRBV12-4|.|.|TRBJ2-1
CASSSQTDNEQFF
TGTGCCAGCAGTTCCCAGACAGACAATGAGCAGTTCTTC
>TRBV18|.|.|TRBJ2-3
CASSPPWAGGTDTQYF
TGTGCCAGCTCACCACCTTGGGCAGGCGGCACAGATACGCAGTATTTT
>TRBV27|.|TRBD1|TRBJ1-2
CASRTGQGASYGYTF
TGTGCCAGCAGAACGGGACAGGGGGCGAGCTATGGCTACACCTTC
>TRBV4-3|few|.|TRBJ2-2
CASSRGGAGELFF
TGCGCCAGCAGCCGAGGGGGAGCCGGGGAGCTGTTTTTT
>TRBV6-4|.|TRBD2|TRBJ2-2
CASSAGLAGGRTGELFF
TGTGCCAGCAGTGCGGGACTAGCGGGAGGCCGGACCGGGGAGCTGTTTTTT
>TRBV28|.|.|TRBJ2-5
CASRTGQETQYF
TGTGCCAGCAGGACAGGCCAAGAGACCCAGTACTTC
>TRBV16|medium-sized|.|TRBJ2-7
CASSQSILHEQYF
TGTGCCAGCAGCCAATCGATCCTACACGAGCAGTACTTC
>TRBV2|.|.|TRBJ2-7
CASSDSLGGLEQYF
TGTGCCAGCAGTGATTCGCTTGGGGGGTTGGAGCAGTACTTC
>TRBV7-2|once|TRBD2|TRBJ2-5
CASIPRRGSGAYAETQYF
TGTGCCAGCATCCCCCGGCGCGGTAGCGGGGCATATGCGGAGACCCAGTACTTC
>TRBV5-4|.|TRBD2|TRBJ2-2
CASSLGRGTGELFF
TGTGCCAGCAGCTTGGGGCGGGGGACCGGGGAGCTGTTTTTT
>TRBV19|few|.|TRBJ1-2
CASSIPYGQYGYTF
TGTGCCAGTAGTATCCCCTACGGACAGTATGGCTACACCTTC
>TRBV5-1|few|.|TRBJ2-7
CASSFSGNYEQYF
TGCGCCAGCAGCTTTTCGGGAAACTACGAGCAGTACTTC
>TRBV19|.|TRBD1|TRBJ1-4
CASSQQGVAEKLFF
TGTGCCAGTAGCCAACAGGGGGTGGCAGAAAAACTGTTTTTT
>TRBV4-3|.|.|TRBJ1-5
CASSQIAYSNQPQHF
TGCGCCAGCAGCCAAATCGCCTATAGCAATCAGCCCCAGCATTTT
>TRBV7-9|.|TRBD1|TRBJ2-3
CASSFRQGSVDTQYF
TGTGCCAGCAGCTTTCGACAGGGATCCGTAGATACGCAGTATTTT
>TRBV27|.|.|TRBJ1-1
CASRKGGTTNTEAFF
TGTGCCAGCAGAAAAGGGGGGACTACTAACACTGAAGCTTTCTTT
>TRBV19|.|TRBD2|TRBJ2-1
CASSIRTRSSYNEQFF
TGTGCCAGTAGTATACGGACTAGGAGCTCCTACAATGAGCAGTTCTTC